The 5 T cell receptor beta chains listed next were all sequenced from one sample in a study of PD-1 blockade in classical Hodgkin lymphoma. All patients experienced relapse after autologous stem cell transplantation, and brentuximab vedotin exposure was variable. Here immunoSEQ multiplex PCR was the method, and the copy in TCRdb shows in-frame clones only, minus some. The table shows roughly 20,000 clones, with approximately 84% occurring only once. This material consisted of peripheral blood mononuclear cells (PBMCs), taken at baseline. The receptors stem from a human donor with classical Hodgkin lymphoma.

The V gene is TRBV4-1, the J gene TRBJ1-4; a weak D match, TRBD1 (6 bases). In germline, CDR1 is MGHRA, CDR2 YSYEKL. Between the trimmed V and J ends, which lost 0 bases and 6 bases, there was a span of 8 bases. The CDR3 has 14 residues. As DNA, the CDR3 is TGCGCCAGCAGCCAAGAGGCAGGGGATGAAAAACTGTTTTTT. It encodes CASSQEAGDEKLFF.

This clone turned up a few times. This chain uses TRBV13 with TRBJ2-3; no clear D gene. Germline CDR1 and CDR2: PRHDT and FYEKMQ (reference sequence). This CDR3 has 19 amino acids. V was shortened by 2 bases and J by 6 bases, with 27 bases between the two germline ends. The CDR3 region is CASSLSDTSDTSSRDTQYF. In DNA, the CDR3 is TGTGCCAGCAGCTTATCTGACACGAGCGACACCTCGTCCAGGGATACGCAGTATTTT.

The rearrangement links TRBV18 to TRBJ1-5; 9 nucleotides align to TRBD1. This CDR3 contains 15 residues. Germline CDR1 KGHSH, CDR2 LQKENI. The J segment lost 4 bases and the V segment lost 3 bases, leaving 4 bases of the junction unmatched. The DNA for the CDR3 is TGTGCCAGCTCACCCGGGACAGGGATAAATCAGCCCCAGCATTTT. Translation gives CASSPGTGINQPQHF.

The chain links TRBV11-2 to TRBJ1-2; tentative D call: TRBD1 (6 bases). CDR1 is SGHAT, CDR2 FQNNGV, per germline. The CDR3 is 14 residues long. V shed 4 bases and J shed 5 bases, with 14 bases lying between them. In nucleotides, the CDR3 is TGTGCCAGCAGCTCCCGGACAGCAACTTATGGCTACACCTTC. It is translated as CASSSRTATYGYTF.

The rearrangement joins TRBV7-9 to TRBJ2-7; the D gene is possibly TRBD2 (5 bases). Germline V CDR1 and CDR2: SEHNR, FQNEAQ (reference sequence). Between the trimmed V and J ends, which lost 4 bases and 7 bases, there was a span of 14 bases. This CDR3 comprises 13 residues. In DNA, the CDR3 is TGTGCCAGCAGCTCCCCCCTGGACTGGGAGCAGTACTTC. Encoded protein: CASSSPLDWEQYF.